One T cell receptor (beta chain) is described in this entry. Antigen unknown. The data were obtained in a study of shared clonotypes between healthy human individuals. General study results and limits: Clonotypes which were not shared had lower generation probabilities than clonotypes that all four donors shared.

A deep-level run was used for the assay. Several immunoSEQ 96-well plates shared each subset's DNA, each plate a replicate. The table came from immunoSEQ multiplex PCR; TCRdb's copy has only in-frame clones and leaves some out. The table records over a million clones, over 95% of them present only once. Germline V gene lookup returns CDR1 SEHNR and CDR2 FQNEAQ (reference sequence). V was cut by 6 bases and J by 5 bases, with 13 bases left in between. This CDR3 contains 13 residues. This TCR was recovered from a man aged 25 to 40 in good health. The gene calls are TRBV7-9 and TRBJ1-2; the D is unclear. The sequenced sample consisted of naive CD4+ T cells sorted from blood. Subset: CD45RA+ positively selected. In DNA, the CDR3 is TGTGCCAGCAGTTTCGACCCGGGGTATGGCTACACCTTC. Amino acid sequence: CASSFDPGYGYTF.